This TCR beta chain is drawn from a study of T cells after yellow fever vaccination. Study overall: With SMART-Seq v4 Ultra Low Input, the fractions containing low cell numbers were prepared. Study outcomes and limitations: Most primary-vaccination clones recurred post-booster (roughly 96% CD4, just over 85% CD8). By day 5 rather than day 15, the secondary response had peaked, though it was weaker. The appearance of a small share of clonotypes in both CD4 and CD8 compartments was observed.

V was cut by 9 bases and J by 0 bases, with 16 bases left in between. Germline CDR1 is SGHNT and CDR2 is YYREEE (reference sequence). The CDR3 contains 15 residues. Each CDR3 protein is one row after TCRdb ran MiXCR on the 5' RACE reads. The sample lists approximately 510,000 distinct CDR3 sequences; less than 25% were seen once. Note on this clonotype: The antigen is not known.

The sequenced sample was PBMCs, obtained roughly 20 days after the first yellow fever vaccination. This chain links TRBV5-4 with TRBJ2-1; the D call may be TRBD1 or TRBD2 (6 bases each). This clonotype was obtained from a man younger than 35 who received the YFV17D yellow fever vaccine. CDR3 DNA: TGTGCCACCAAGTCGGGGGCGGACTCCTACAATGAGCAGTTCTTC. Encoded protein: CATKSGADSYNEQFF.